A selection of T cell receptor beta chains follows, all from one sample in a study of a mutant IDH1 vaccine in newly diagnosed glioma. Libraries were prepared by immunoSEQ multiplex PCR; TCRdb keeps only in-frame clonotypes and omits some of them. The sample records under 90,000 clones, 60% to 85% being singletons. Sequencing was performed on PBMCs, taken from a glioma patient treated with radiotherapy, temozolomide or both. These receptors all come from a man aged 50-60 years with glioma. CDR3s include the opening cysteine and the closing phenylalanine or tryptophan. The D gene is left open where the match is weak. A row's size may be missing; if present it is once, few, many or a size class.

>TRBV6-5|TRBJ2-1|once|TRBD1
CASSSMTGQGLEQFF
TGTGCCAGCAGTTCCATGACGGGACAGGGTCTTGAGCAGTTCTTC
>TRBV10-1|TRBJ2-7|once|-
CASSEGRSYEQYF
TGCGCCAGCAGTGAGGGACGGTCCTACGAGCAGTACTTC
>TRBV2|TRBJ2-4|-|TRBD1
CASSGDRGQNIQYF
TGTGCCAGCAGTGGGGACAGGGGGCAGAACATTCAGTACTTC
>TRBV6-1|TRBJ2-7|-|-
CASSEGPLQDPYEQYF
TGTGCCAGCAGTGAAGGTCCCCTACAGGACCCCTACGAGCAGTACTTC
>TRBV29-1|TRBJ1-3|-|-
CSVTGAWGPGNTIYF
TGCAGCGTTACCGGGGCCTGGGGCCCTGGAAACACCATATATTTT
>TRBV14|TRBJ1-2|few|-
CASSPALSYGYTF
TGTGCCAGCAGCCCGGCGTTGTCCTATGGCTACACCTTC
>TRBV6-5|TRBJ1-4|-|-
CASSYSLGGASEKLFF
TGTGCCAGCAGTTACTCCCTTGGGGGGGCATCTGAAAAACTGTTTTTT
>TRBV7-3|TRBJ2-2|-|-
CASSPNLGPGELFF
TGTGCCAGCAGTCCTAATTTGGGACCCGGGGAGCTGTTTTTT
>TRBV29-1|TRBJ2-7|many|-
CSAETQHSFPYEQYF
TGCAGCGCCGAAACACAGCATAGTTTTCCCTACGAGCAGTACTTC
>TRBV19|TRBJ2-5|-|-
CASSINGVGETQYF
TGTGCCAGTAGTATCAACGGAGTAGGAGAGACCCAGTACTTC
>TRBV5-1|TRBJ2-7|-|TRBD1
CASSPGAGTGSSYEQYF
TGCGCCAGCAGCCCAGGGGCCGGGACAGGGAGCTCCTACGAGCAGTACTTC
>TRBV2|TRBJ1-5|-|-
CASTGGSNQPQHF
TGTGCCAGCACGGGGGGGAGCAATCAGCCCCAGCATTTT
>TRBV27|TRBJ1-5|-|-
CASSAEFLSNQPQHF
TGTGCCAGCAGCGCAGAGTTCCTGAGCAATCAGCCCCAGCATTTT
>TRBV6-5|TRBJ1-1|once|-
CASSYSIRNTEAFF
TGTGCCAGCAGTTACTCGATCAGAAACACTGAAGCTTTCTTT
>TRBV29-1|TRBJ2-2|-|-
CSVVPGATNTGELFF
TGCAGCGTTGTCCCAGGGGCCACGAACACCGGGGAGCTGTTTTTT
>TRBV10-2|TRBJ1-4|-|-
CASSESKSLGEKLFF
TGCGCCAGCAGTGAGTCGAAGAGTTTGGGTGAAAAACTGTTTTTT